One T cell receptor (beta chain) is described in this entry. Its antigen is undetermined. The data were taken from a study of regulatory T cells in long-lasting Graves disease. Points from the study as a whole: Persistent cases favored TRBV28, TRBJ1-2 and TRBJ2-5. Study of thyroid tissue was not done, with only peripheral blood studied.

Sample time point: persistent/refractory GD, antithyroid drugs over 5 years with positive TRAb. Making the TCR library involved RNA that had been extracted from PBMCs. American Thyroid Association guidelines served as the basis for diagnosing Graves' disease. Trimming removed 7 bases at V and 6 bases at J, with 25 bases between. CDR3 length equals 15 residues. Germline values: CDR1 SQVTM, CDR2 ANQGSEA. iRepertoire HTBI primers and Arm-PCR of CDR3 regions built TCR beta libraries. TCRdb recomputed calls from the multiplex PCR reads with MiXCR, one row per CDR3 protein. The sample contains 400,000 or so distinct CDR3 sequences, around 21% of which appear only once.

The receptor was derived from a female donor with Graves disease. The chain has TRBV29-1 and TRBJ2-7, with D possibly matching TRBD1 (6 bases). This specimen was peripheral blood mononuclear cells (PBMCs), taken when the disease was refractory, from a patient treated with antithyroid drugs. The CDR3 protein is CSGAETGTPFGEQYF. The CDR3 region has the DNA TGCAGCGGCGCAGAAACAGGGACACCCTTCGGCGAGCAGTACTTC.